This T cell receptor beta chain is drawn from a study of cytomegalovirus exposure and HLA in healthy donors. Study-level results: Later analysis found that TCR beta chains associated with HLA were more clonally expanded than other, equally common chains. A previous analysis found most TCR beta V segments productive roughly 87% or roughly 30% of the time.

A remark on this clone: Its target is not known.

The germline gives CDR1 MDHEN, CDR2 SYDVKM. The CDR3 runs to 16 residues. Trimming at V came to 4 bases and at J to 1 base, leaving 9 bases not matched to a gene. PCR used 60 Vbeta primers and 13 Jbeta primers. Produced via immunoSEQ multiplex PCR; TCRdb's table is partial and in-frame only. In the table there are approximately 130,000 clones, 81% of which are singletons. The sample taken for sequencing was PBMCs. The chain is built from TRBV28 and TRBJ2-7; 8 nucleotides agree with TRBD1. This clonotype was obtained from a man in his late teens or twenties in good health and CMV-seronegative. The chain's CDR3 is CASSYRDRFRSYEQYF. DNA for the CDR3: TGTGCCAGCAGTTACCGGGACAGGTTCCGTTCCTACGAGCAGTACTTC.